This passage covers 13 T cell receptor beta chains from one sample sequenced in a study of sequential checkpoint blockade in melanoma. Clones were sequenced by immunoSEQ multiplex PCR, and TCRdb holds only the in-frame ones, with some missing. The data show about 40,000 clones, with roughly 90% seen just once and 9% to 15% held by the top ten. Described treatment: randomized to nivolumab then ipilimumab (arm A) or the reverse (arm B). The sequencing here drew on CD8+ T cells sorted from blood (inferred from file names), taken from a patient given nivolumab and ipilimumab in sequence. The origin of the receptors is a human donor with melanoma.

The chain couples TRBV30 to TRBJ2-3; D not resolved. CDR3 length: 13 residues. The V end lost 0 bases, the J end lost 8 bases, and 12 bases lay between the germline ends. Germline V gene data show CDR1 as GTSNPN and CDR2 as SVGIG (reference sequence). The DNA for the CDR3 is TGTGCCTGGAGTGTGCCAGGTGCAGGTACGCAGTATTTT. Protein: CAWSVPGAGTQYF.

The CDR3, as DNA: TGTGCCAGCAGCGTTACAGGGGGAGGAACTGAAGCTTTCTTT. Translated, it gives CASSVTGGGTEAFF. The genes are TRBV9 and TRBJ1-1; 8 nucleotides align to TRBD1. This CDR3 has 14 amino acids. V was clipped by 2 bases and J by 5 bases; unmatched bases: 5. The germline gives CDR1 SGDLS, CDR2 YYNGEE. Variable domain in full (rest from reference TRBV9 and TRBJ1-1): DSGVTQTPKHLITATGQRVTLRCSPRSGDLSVYWYQQSLDQGLQFLIQYYNGEERAKGNILERFSAQQFPDLHSELNLSSLELGDSALYFCASSVTGGGTEAFFGQGTRLTVV.

As DNA, the CDR3 is TGTGCCAGCAGCACCCGGACAGGGCGGAGCACTGAAGCTTTCTTT. It translates to CASSTRTGRSTEAFF. The rearrangement joins TRBV5-8 to TRBJ1-1; TRBD1 agrees at 8 bases. CDR3 length: 15 residues. Trimming at V came to 4 bases and at J to 4 bases, leaving 9 bases not matched to a gene. The germline gives CDR1 SGHTS, CDR2 YDEGEE.

The chain employs TRBV2 and TRBJ2-2, with a tentative D call TRBD1 (6 bases). CDR1 and CDR2 from the germline V gene are SNHLY and FYNNEI. V lost 4 bases to trimming and J lost 2 bases, with 11 bases between them. This CDR3 region has 15 residues. CDR3 amino acids: CASSGQVINTGELFF. The DNA of the CDR3 is TGTGCCAGCAGTGGACAGGTTATAAACACCGGGGAGCTGTTTTTT.

The genes are TRBV5-1 and TRBJ1-2; a possible D gene is TRBD1 (5 bases). Germline-derived CDR1 and CDR2 are SGHRS and YFSETQ. V was pared by 2 bases and J by 0 bases, with 11 bases between. This CDR3 spans 15 amino acids. The CDR3 DNA is TGCGCCAGCAGCTTCACGGGGGGTCCTAACTATGGCTACACCTTC. Protein sequence: CASSFTGGPNYGYTF.

V gene TRBV7-9 combines with J gene TRBJ2-3; the D gene is possibly TRBD2 (6 bases). CDR3 size: 15 residues. V lost 5 bases and J 2 bases, leaving 14 bases between the germline ends. Looked up from germline, CDR1 is SEHNR and CDR2 is FQNEAQ (reference sequence). The CDR3 sequence: CASSPGVLDTDTQYF. The CDR3 DNA follows: TGTGCCAGCAGCCCGGGAGTCCTAGACACAGATACGCAGTATTTT.

The DNA of the CDR3 is TGCAGCGTCGCCCCGCCGGGACTAGCGGGACCCTACGAGCAGTACGTC. Translation: CSVAPPGLAGPYEQYV. The chain links TRBV29-1 to TRBJ2-7; the match to TRBD2 covers 13 bases. The CDR3 loop spans 16 amino acids. Germline V gene data show CDR1 as SQVTM and CDR2 as ANQGSEA. J was trimmed by 2 bases and V by 6 bases; bases with no gene match: 10.

As DNA, the CDR3 is TGTGCCAGCGGCCCACAGGTTCTCCACTATGGCTACACCTTC. It yields the protein CASGPQVLHYGYTF. V and J are TRBV27 and TRBJ1-2, with a tentative D call TRBD1 (5 bases). Germline values: CDR1 MNHEY, CDR2 SMNVEV (reference sequence). The length of the CDR3 is 14 residues. Trimming took off 8 bases at V and 3 bases at J, with 16 bases between the two ends.

The DNA of the CDR3 is TGTGCCAGCAGTTCCCACCGGGACAGCGGATCCTACGAGCAGTACTTC. Protein product: CASSSHRDSGSYEQYF. The J gene is TRBJ2-7, the V gene TRBV28, with 7 bases that match TRBD1. The germline V gene has CDR1 MDHEN and CDR2 SYDVKM. CDR3 size: 16 residues. V dropped 4 bases and J dropped 1; count of bases not matched to a gene: 10.

CDR3 residues: CASGLLANEKLFF. DNA of the CDR3: TGTGCCAGCGGGCTTTTGGCTAATGAAAAACTGTTTTTT. The chain employs TRBV27 and TRBJ1-4; D call uncertain. The V gene's germline CDR1 is MNHEY and CDR2 SMNVEV (reference sequence). The CDR3 has 13 amino acids. Trimming shortened V by 8 bases and J by 3 bases, and 10 bases separated the two germline ends.

The chain employs TRBV28 and TRBJ2-7; 7 nucleotides align to TRBD1. The CDR3 is made up of 13 amino acids. V shed 7 bases and J 0 bases; nucleotides not matched to a gene: 3. Germline V gene sequence: CDR1 MDHEN, CDR2 SYDVKM. The CDR3 region is CASIDRVSYEQYF. CDR3 bases: TGTGCCAGCATCGACAGGGTCTCCTACGAGCAGTACTTC.

The gene calls are TRBV7-9 and TRBJ2-1; maybe TRBD1 (6 bases). This CDR3 is built from 19 residues. Germline values: CDR1 SEHNR, CDR2 FQNEAQ (reference sequence). Trimming took 1 base from V and 0 from J, leaving 19 bases between them. This chain's CDR3 is CASSLGTTGFLSSYNEQFF. In DNA, the CDR3 is TGTGCCAGCAGCTTAGGAACGACAGGATTCCTGAGCTCCTACAATGAGCAGTTCTTC.

The V gene is TRBV2, the J gene TRBJ2-1; 8 bases are a match to TRBD2. V was clipped by 7 bases and J by 8 bases; unmatched bases: 7. Looked up from germline, CDR1 is SNHLY and CDR2 is FYNNEI. CDR3 length equals 13 residues. DNA of the CDR3: TGTGCCAGCATCCCAGCGGGAGAGGATGAGCAGTTCTTC. Protein product: CASIPAGEDEQFF.